This T cell receptor (beta chain) came from a study of identical twins. This clonotype was counted many times. MiXCR was run by TCRdb on the 5' RACE reads, yielding one entry per CDR3 protein. The sample has about 150,000 distinct CDR3 sequences; around 3.6% are singletons. The CDR3 loop spans 15 amino acids. V was pared by 5 bases and J by 0 bases, with 13 bases between. This TCR came from a man between 18 and 29 years old in good health. The chain joins TRBV12-3 or TRBV12-4 to TRBJ1-1; maybe TRBD1 (6 bases). Sequencing was performed on memory T cells sorted from blood. CDR3 coding DNA: TGTGCCAGCAGTATGGGGGCCAGCCTGAACACTGAAGCTTTCTTT. Translated: CASSMGASLNTEAFF.